The 17 T cell receptor beta chains listed next were all sequenced from one sample in a study of shared clonotypes between healthy human individuals. Assay: immunoSEQ multiplex PCR; the TCRdb copy retains only in-frame clones and omits some. The sample records under 650,000 clones, approximately 95% being singletons. What was sequenced was naive CD4+ T cells sorted from blood. Stated subset: CD45RA+ positively selected. Receptor source: a woman aged 25 to 39 in good health.

The chain recombines TRBV11-2 with TRBJ2-7, with D unclear. The ends were cut back, 2 bases at V and 6 bases at J, with 14 bases in the middle. The CDR3 contains 14 residues. The V gene's germline CDR1 is SGHAT and CDR2 FQNNGV. The CDR3 coding sequence is TGTGCCAGCAGCTTATTATTGGGGTCAAGCGAGCAGTACTTC. Translation gives CASSLLLGSSEQYF. Based on the CDR3 plus reference TRBV11-2 and TRBJ2-7, the full variable domain is EAGVAQSPRYKIIEKRQSVAFWCNPISGHATLYWYQQILGQGPKLLIQFQNNGVVDDSQLPKDRFSAERLKGVDSTLKIQPAKLEDSAVYLCASSLLLGSSEQYFGPGTRLTVT.

This sequence joins TRBV7-9 and TRBJ2-5; D not resolved. The CDR3 has 13 residues. With 1 base removed from V and 4 bases from J, the gap between germline ends came to 7 bases. Germline V CDR1 and CDR2: SEHNR, FQNEAQ (reference sequence). CDR3 coding DNA: TGTGCCAGCAGCTTAGATTTTCTAGAGACCCAGTACTTC. This gives the protein CASSLDFLETQYF.

V and J are TRBV7-3 and TRBJ1-1, with D perhaps TRBD1 (6 bases). The CDR3 consists of 16 residues. Germline V gene lookup returns CDR1 SGHTA and CDR2 FQGTGA. The V and J ends lost 4 bases and 0 bases respectively, with 15 bases between them. DNA for the CDR3: TGTGCCAGCAGCTGGGATGGGACAAGTATGAACACTGAAGCTTTCTTT. Translation: CASSWDGTSMNTEAFF.

The chain couples TRBV5-4 to TRBJ2-5, with TRBD1 matching over 8 bases. Losses at the gene ends were 4 bases for V and 3 bases for J; bases not matched to a gene: 8. Germline assignment: CDR1 SGHNT and CDR2 YYREEE (reference sequence). The CDR3 is 15 residues long. DNA for the CDR3: TGTGCCAGCAGCGCAAGGACAGGGCGGGAAGAGACCCAGTACTTC. The encoded protein is CASSARTGREETQYF. Full variable domain (rest looked up from reference TRBV5-4 and TRBJ2-5): ETGVTQSPTHLIKTRGQQVTLRCSSQSGHNTVSWYQQALGQGPQFIFQYYREEENGRGNFPPRFSGLQFPNYSSELNVNALELDDSALYLCASSARTGREETQYFGPGTRLLVL.

This sequence joins TRBV4-1 and TRBJ2-3; D gene ambiguous. Germline V gene data show CDR1 as MGHRA and CDR2 as YSYEKL. CDR3 length: 12 residues. The germline V and J ends were trimmed by 1 base and 6 bases, with 5 bases remaining between them. This CDR3 reads CASSQVLDTQYF. The CDR3 nucleotides are TGCGCCAGCAGCCAAGTGTTGGATACGCAGTATTTT.

This chain uses TRBV15 with TRBJ2-3, with 13 positions matching TRBD2. This CDR3 has 15 residues. The junction had 3 bases not matched to a gene; V was cut back by 5 bases and J by 4 bases. The germline V gene has CDR1 LNHNV and CDR2 YYDKDF (reference sequence). CDR3 sequence (DNA): TGTGCCACCAGCGGTGGACTAGCGGGAGCAGATACGCAGTATTTT. Protein sequence: CATSGGLAGADTQYF.

The chain carries TRBV19 and TRBJ2-7; D unclear. Germline loops: CDR1 LNHDA, CDR2 SQIVND (reference sequence). The CDR3 runs 14 residues. V was shortened by 5 bases and J by 4 bases, with 15 bases between the two germline ends. The CDR3 is CASSPTHKNYEQYF. The CDR3 nucleotides read TGTGCCAGTAGTCCGACGCACAAAAATTACGAGCAGTACTTC.

This sequence joins TRBV30 and TRBJ2-7; D is uncertain. The CDR3 extends over 14 amino acids. The germline V gene encodes CDR1 GTSNPN and CDR2 SVGIG (reference sequence). Trimming left V 8 bases short and J 0 bases short, with 17 bases between. The CDR3 here is CAGYDTFSSYEQYF. CDR3 bases: TGTGCCGGGTATGACACTTTTAGCTCCTACGAGCAGTACTTC.

The chain links TRBV6-5 to TRBJ2-7, with D maybe TRBD2 (5 bases). V dropped 2 bases and J dropped 5 bases, with 16 bases sitting between them. The germline V gene has CDR1 MNHEY and CDR2 SVGAGI. The CDR3 spans 15 residues. CDR3 in amino acids: CASSYARGWDNEQYF. CDR3 DNA sequence: TGTGCCAGCAGTTACGCCCGGGGATGGGATAACGAGCAGTACTTC.

This chain joins TRBV7-2 and TRBJ2-5, with 7 bases identical to TRBD1. The CDR3 runs 15 residues. With V trimmed by 2 bases and J by 5 bases, 8 bases remained unmatched. CDR1 and CDR2 from the germline V gene are SGHTA and FQGNSA. DNA for the CDR3: TGTGCCAGCAGCTTATTGCAGGGGGTGGGGGAGACCCAGTACTTC. Protein product: CASSLLQGVGETQYF.

This clone was recorded once. This rearrangement joins TRBV28 to TRBJ1-1; D gene unclear. Germline CDR1 reads MDHEN; CDR2 reads SYDVKM. V shed 6 bases and J shed 7 bases, with 15 bases lying between them. The CDR3 sequence is 13 residues long. The CDR3 nucleotides read TGTGCCAGCAGCCCTGACGTAAAGAGTGAAGCTTTCTTT. This encodes CASSPDVKSEAFF.

The chain uses TRBV28 and TRBJ2-7, with 7 bases identical to TRBD2. Losses at the gene ends were 7 bases for V and 2 bases for J; bases not matched to a gene: 11. The CDR3 totals 15 residues. Germline V gives CDR1 MDHEN, CDR2 SYDVKM. CDR3 nucleotide sequence: TGTGCCAGCAACCCAGTAGGGGAGGGCGCCTACGAGCAGTACTTC. Protein product: CASNPVGEGAYEQYF.

This rearrangement joins TRBV11-3 to TRBJ2-5; D is ambiguous. This CDR3 is 13 amino acids long. Germline CDR1 is SGHNT and CDR2 is YENEEA. Trimming took 4 bases from V and 4 from J, leaving 10 bases between them. DNA of the CDR3: TGTGCCAGCAGCTCCGAACCTAGAGAGACCCAGTACTTC. This codes for CASSSEPRETQYF.

The gene calls are TRBV18 and TRBJ2-1; TRBD1 matches 7 bases. CDR1 is KGHSH and CDR2 is LQKENI in the germline V gene. Losses at the gene ends were 1 base for V and 1 base for J; bases not matched to a gene: 13. This CDR3 is 19 amino acids long. The CDR3 DNA reads TGTGCCAGCTCACCACGGGGATTTGTAAGGGGACAGTCCTACAATGAGCAGTTCTTC. Protein product: CASSPRGFVRGQSYNEQFF.

V is TRBV28 and J is TRBJ2-7; 9 positions agree with TRBD1. Germline V gene data show CDR1 as MDHEN and CDR2 as SYDVKM. This CDR3 is 15 amino acids long. Trimming at V came to 4 bases and at J to 2 bases, leaving 6 bases not matched to a gene. This CDR3 reads CASSSSGTGTYEQYF. CDR3 sequence (DNA): TGTGCCAGCAGTTCCTCCGGGACAGGGACCTACGAGCAGTACTTC.

The chain recombines TRBV28 with TRBJ2-2; possibly TRBD2 for D (6 bases). Per the germline V gene, CDR1 is MDHEN and CDR2 is SYDVKM. The V end lost 5 bases, the J end lost 9 bases, and 19 bases lay between the germline ends. CDR3 length: 15 amino acids. The CDR3, as DNA: TGTGCCAGCAGTCCATTCGGGGGAGGAGGCCGGGAGCTGTTTTTT. Translating it yields CASSPFGGGGRELFF.

The chain combines TRBV28 with TRBJ2-7; 9 bases fit TRBD1. This CDR3 region has 16 residues. CDR1 is MDHEN, CDR2 SYDVKM, per germline. The ends lost 5 bases at V and 0 bases at J; junction bases unmatched: 8. The CDR3: CASSAPGTGSSYEQYF. The CDR3 coding sequence is TGTGCCAGCAGTGCTCCCGGGACAGGGTCCTCCTACGAGCAGTACTTC.